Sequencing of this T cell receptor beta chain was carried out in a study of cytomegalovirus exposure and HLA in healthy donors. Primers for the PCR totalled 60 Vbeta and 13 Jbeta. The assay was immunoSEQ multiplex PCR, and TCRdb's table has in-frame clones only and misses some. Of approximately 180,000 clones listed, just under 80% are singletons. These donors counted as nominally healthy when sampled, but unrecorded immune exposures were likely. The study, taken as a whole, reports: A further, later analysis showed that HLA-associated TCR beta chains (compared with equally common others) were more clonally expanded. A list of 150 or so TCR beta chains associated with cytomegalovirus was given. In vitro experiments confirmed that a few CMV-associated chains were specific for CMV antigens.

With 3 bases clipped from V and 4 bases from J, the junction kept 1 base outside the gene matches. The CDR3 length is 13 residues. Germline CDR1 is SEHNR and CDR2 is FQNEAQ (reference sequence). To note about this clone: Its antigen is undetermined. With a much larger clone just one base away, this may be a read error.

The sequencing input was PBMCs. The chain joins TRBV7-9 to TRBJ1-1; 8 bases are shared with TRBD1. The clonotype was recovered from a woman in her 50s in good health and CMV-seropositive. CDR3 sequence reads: CASSFDRGTEAFF. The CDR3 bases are TGTGCCAGCAGCTTCGACAGGGGCACTGAAGCTTTCTTT. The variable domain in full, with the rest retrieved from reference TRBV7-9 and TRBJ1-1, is DTGVSQNPRHKITKRGQNVTFRCDPISEHNRLYWYRQTLGQGPEFLTYFQNEAQLEKSRLLSDRFSAERPKGSFSTLEIQRTEQGDSAMYLCASSFDRGTEAFFGQGTRLTVV.